The source of this TCR beta chain is a study of blood T cell repertoires in COVID-19. Study background: In each case, the material was cDNA or gDNA derived from T cells, B-cell-depleted T cells, or PBMCs.

Using immunoSEQ multiplex PCR, the repertoire was profiled, and TCRdb retains in-frame clones only, with some absent. The sample lists 100,000 to 120,000 clones; over 60% were seen once. Between the trimmed V and J ends, which lost 1 base and 2 bases, there was a span of 9 bases. Germline CDR1 and CDR2: SGHDN and FVKESK. This CDR3 has 14 residues. Sequences were obtained from peripheral blood. The J gene is TRBJ2-7, the V gene TRBV14, with D uncertain. This receptor was taken from a woman older than 75 with acute or convalescent COVID-19. CDR3 DNA sequence: TGTGCCAGCAGCCAAGTAGACACCACCTACGAGCAGTACTTC. Translated, it gives CASSQVDTTYEQYF.